This passage covers 15 T cell receptor beta chains from one sample sequenced in a study of tumor and adjacent non-tumor tissue in lung cancer. TCRbeta libraries were built with three rounds of nested PCR, modified from ARM-PCR. TCRdb called the multiplex PCR reads again in MiXCR, with one record for every CDR3 protein. The sample consists of about 100,000 distinct CDR3 sequences, over 55% of them appearing once. The template was RNA from unsorted bulk tissue. More than 3 cm separated this lung sample from the edge of the tumor. The sequenced sample consisted of distant non-tumor lung tissue. Receptor source: a man aged 25 to 40 with non-small cell lung cancer.

Worth noting for this clonotype: Mismatch with germline at one junction end may stem from a read error. The chain uses TRBV29-1 and TRBJ2-3; D not certain. The CDR3 is 12 residues long. The V gene's germline CDR1 is SQVTM and CDR2 ANQGSEA. CDR3 sequence: CIVAHPTDTQYF. CDR3 DNA: TGCATCGTTGCACATCCCACGGATACGCAGTATTTT.

Points on this clonotype: A read error may account for a junction end that differs from germline. This rearrangement joins TRBV4-1 to TRBJ1-2; possible D gene TRBD1, 5 bases. Germline CDR1 is MGHRA and CDR2 is YSYEKL. The CDR3 is made up of 16 amino acids. CDR3 sequence reads: CTSSQSFDRVNYGYTF. In nucleotides, the CDR3 is TGCACCAGCAGCCAGAGTTTTGACAGAGTTAACTATGGCTACACCTTC.

Comment on this clonotype: The CDR3 does not close with the conserved phenylalanine or tryptophan, likely indicating a read error. J is TRBJ1-6 and V is TRBV10-3; D ambiguous. Germline V gives CDR1 ENHRY, CDR2 SYGVKD. Trimming stripped 7 bases from V and 3 bases from J, with 13 bases between. There are 15 residues in the CDR3. This CDR3 is CAITDDFSYNSPLHL. Here the CDR3 DNA reads TGTGCCATCACGGACGACTTCAGCTATAATTCACCCCTCCACCTT.

This clonotype was found many times. This rearrangement joins TRBV5-6 to TRBJ1-1, with D tentatively TRBD1 (5 bases). With 1 base removed from V and 7 bases from J, the gap between germline ends came to 11 bases. CDR1 is SGHDT and CDR2 is YYEEEE in the germline V gene. The CDR3 totals 13 residues. The CDR3 here is CASSLRQGGEAFF. CDR3 sequence (DNA): TGTGCCAGCAGCTTGCGGCAGGGAGGTGAAGCTTTCTTT.

This clonotype was picked up a small number of times. This may be a read error: a much more frequent sequence differs by one nucleotide. The chain links TRBV24-1 to TRBJ2-6; D perhaps matches TRBD2 (6 bases). In germline, CDR1 is KGHDR, CDR2 SFDVKD. The CDR3 has 15 residues. In nucleotides, the CDR3 is TGTGCCACCAGTGCCTGGGACTCTGGGGCCAACGTCCCGACTTTC. Translating it yields CATSAWDSGANVPTF.

A word on this clonotype: A junction end diverges from the germline sequence, so it may reflect a read error. The chain combines TRBV6-1 with TRBJ2-7, with 8 bases that match TRBD2. The V gene's germline CDR1 is MNHNS and CDR2 SASEGT. The CDR3 contains 17 residues. The CDR3 reads CVSSDANRGGRSYEQYF. The CDR3 coding sequence is TGTGTCAGCAGTGACGCGAATCGCGGGGGGCGATCCTACGAGCAGTACTTT.

As to this clonotype: No conserved phenylalanine or tryptophan is present at the end of the CDR3, so a read error is the likely explanation. V gene TRBV12-3 or TRBV12-4 combines with J gene TRBJ1-1, with D unresolved. The CDR3 length is 16 residues. As DNA, the CDR3 is TGTGCCAGCAGTTTGTCACGGATGCTAAAGAACACTGAGGCTTTCCTT. It codes for CASSLSRMLKNTEAFL.

This clonotype was detected ten times or more. The chain carries TRBV4-1 and TRBJ2-1, with D uncertain. Trimming took 0 bases from V and 14 from J, leaving 14 bases between them. CDR1 MGHRA and CDR2 YSYEKL come from the germline V gene. The CDR3 loop spans 13 amino acids. CDR3 residues: CASSQDNQLSEFF. The CDR3 nucleotides read TGCGCCAGCAGCCAAGATAACCAGCTTTCGGAGTTCTTC.

Notes on this clonotype: A much more abundant neighbour one base away suggests this may be a read error. V usage is TRBV5-4 and J usage is TRBJ1-1; a weak D match, TRBD1 (5 bases). This CDR3 contains 14 residues. CDR1 and CDR2 (germline): SGHNT, YYREEE (reference sequence). CDR3 amino acids: CASSSGTARPETFF. The CDR3 bases are TGTGCCAGCAGCTCCGGGACCGCAAGGCCTGAAACTTTCTTT.

This clonotype was seen only once. This may be a read error: a much more frequent sequence differs by one nucleotide. The chain joins TRBV12-3 or TRBV12-4 to TRBJ2-2; the D gene is possibly TRBD2 (5 bases). The CDR3 sequence is 12 residues long. The chain's CDR3 is CASSFPAGELIF. The CDR3 DNA follows: TGTGCCAGCAGTTTTCCGGCCGGGGAGCTGATTTTT.

On this clonotype itself: The missing conserved phenylalanine or tryptophan at the end of this CDR3 makes a read error likely. The V gene is TRBV7-9, the J gene TRBJ2-6, with D possibly matching TRBD2 (6 bases). Trimming removed 6 bases at V and 1 base at J, with 22 bases between. The CDR3 spans 19 residues. Per germline, CDR1 SEHNR and CDR2 FQNEAQ (reference sequence). CDR3 nucleotide sequence: TGTGCCAGCAGTTCTCTAGTTGTCCGACTAGGATCTGGGGCCAACGTCCTGACTTTA. It yields the protein CASSSLVVRLGSGANVLTL.

This clonotype was counted many times. The rearrangement links TRBV10-2 to TRBJ1-4; no clear D. The CDR3 sequence is 14 residues long. In germline, CDR1 is WSHSY, CDR2 SAAADI. Between the trimmed V and J ends, which lost 2 bases and 0 bases, there was a span of 4 bases. CDR3 coding DNA: TGCGCCAGCAGTGAGACTTCAACTAATGAAAAACTGTTTTTT. Amino acids: CASSETSTNEKLFF.

Comment on this clonotype: This could be a read error, since a much larger clone is one nucleotide away. This chain joins TRBV12-3 or TRBV12-4 and TRBJ1-3, with a tentative D call TRBD1 (6 bases). This CDR3 has 14 amino acids. The CDR3 loop reads CASCLGGSGNTIYF. Here the CDR3 DNA reads TGTGCCAGCTGTTTAGGGGGCTCTGGAAACACCATATATTTT.

Turning to this clonotype: This is likely a read error, given that the CDR3 carries no conserved phenylalanine or tryptophan at its end. The chain couples TRBV11-3 to TRBJ2-1; the D call may be TRBD1 or TRBD2 (5 bases each). Germline lookup yields CDR1 SGHNT and CDR2 YENEEA. This CDR3 region has 14 residues. The CDR3, as DNA: TGTACCAGCAGCGAAAGGCAGGGAGTGGGTGAGCAGTTCATC. Translation: CTSSERQGVGEQFI.

A word on this clonotype: One end of the junction does not line up with germline, which may come from a read error. The gene calls are TRBV4-1 and TRBJ1-1; the D gene is possibly TRBD1 (6 bases). The CDR3 loop spans 17 amino acids. Germline values: CDR1 MGHRA, CDR2 YSYEKL. This CDR3 reads CCSSHPTRTDLNTEAFF. The CDR3 nucleotides read TGCTGCAGCAGCCACCCTACCCGGACAGACTTGAATACTGAAGCTTTCTTT.